This section outlines one TCR beta chain sequence together with its context. All recovered Cohort 3 donors got two negative PCRs, got clearance, or saw symptom resolution. This entry is derived from a study of blood T cell repertoires in COVID-19. The length of the CDR3 is 15 residues. CDR1 and CDR2 from the germline V gene are LGHDT and YNNKEL (reference sequence). V dropped 0 bases and J dropped 5 bases, with 13 bases sitting between them. Assay used: immunoSEQ multiplex PCR; TCRdb lists only in-frame clones, some missing. The table shows 150,000 or so clones, with 65% to 90% occurring only once. The rearrangement links TRBV3-1 (or the pseudogene TRBV3-2) to TRBJ1-2; D call uncertain. The clonotype comes from a man aged 50 or older who had recovered from COVID-19. Sequenced sample: PBMCs or T cells enriched from blood (not recorded which). The CDR3 loop reads CASSQDLAPVYGYTF. CDR3 nucleotide sequence: TGTGCCAGCAGCCAAGATCTCGCGCCGGTTTATGGCTACACCTTC.